Listed here are 19 T cell receptor beta chains from one sample, sequenced in a study of cytomegalovirus exposure and HLA in healthy donors (dated by TCRdb to 2016 to 2017). Library preparation was by the immunoSEQ multiplex PCR assay. For the multiplex PCR, a mixture combining 60 forward primers for TCR Vbeta segments and 13 reverse primers for TCR Jbeta segments was used. Drawn from immuneACCESS, this table holds only the in-frame rearrangements with V and J called that TCRdb kept. Clones are partly lost; checked studies trace under half to an unresolved V gene and leave the rest unexplained. Present in this sample are 160,000 or so clones, about two thirds of which were seen just once. The ten largest clones capture approximately 2.8% of the sample. Sequenced input: PBMCs. Receptors originate from a woman under 40 in good health and CMV-seronegative.

J is TRBJ2-3 and V is TRBV4-2; D is unclear. Germline V gene lookup returns CDR1 LGHNA and CDR2 YNFKEQ. This CDR3 contains 13 residues. The V end lost 3 bases, the J end lost 2 bases, and 6 bases lay between the germline ends. CDR3 protein: CASSQRNTDTQYF. The CDR3 bases are TGTGCCAGCAGCCAGAGAAACACAGATACGCAGTATTTT.

The V gene is TRBV6-5, the J gene TRBJ2-1; D uncertain. Trimming pared 8 bases from V and 4 bases from J, leaving 9 bases between. The CDR3 loop spans 12 amino acids. Germline lookup yields CDR1 MNHEY and CDR2 SVGAGI. The CDR3 coding sequence is TGTGCCAGCTCACACGGGTACAATGAGCAGTTCTTC. Amino acids: CASSHGYNEQFF.

CDR3 nucleotides: TGCGCCAGCAGCTTGGTGCGGGGGGGAAGCACAGATACGCAGTATTTT. Amino acid sequence: CASSLVRGGSTDTQYF. The chain is built from TRBV5-1 and TRBJ2-3; 9 nucleotides agree with TRBD2. The germline V gene encodes CDR1 SGHRS and CDR2 YFSETQ. Germline trimming cut 0 bases from V and 0 bases from J; bases unmatched to any gene: 2. CDR3 length equals 16 residues.

The chain uses TRBV7-3 and TRBJ2-5; D possibly corresponds to TRBD1 (5 bases). Trimming pared 1 base from V and 10 bases from J, leaving 13 bases between. Germline V gene lookup returns CDR1 SGHTA and CDR2 FQGTGA. The CDR3 contains 13 residues. CDR3 coding DNA: TGTGCCAGCAGCTTAAGTCAGGGTGGGGTCCAGTACTTC. It specifies CASSLSQGGVQYF.

The chain employs TRBV28 and TRBJ1-6; D is perhaps TRBD1 (6 bases). The CDR3 consists of 15 residues. Germline lookup yields CDR1 MDHEN and CDR2 SYDVKM. With 6 bases removed from V and 9 bases from J, the gap between germline ends came to 18 bases. As DNA, the CDR3 is TGTGCCAGCAGGCCTTCCACAGGGAGTGCTTCACCCCTCCACTTT. It is translated as CASRPSTGSASPLHF. Variable domain in full (rest from reference TRBV28 and TRBJ1-6): DVKVTQSSRYLVKRTGEKVFLECVQDMDHENMFWYRQDPGLGLRLIYFSYDVKMKEKGDIPEGYSVSREKKERFSLILESASTNQTSMYLCASRPSTGSASPLHFGNGTRLTVT.

The chain is built from TRBV5-6 and TRBJ2-5; tentative D call: TRBD1 (5 bases). With 7 bases removed from V and 1 base from J, the gap between germline ends came to 11 bases. The CDR3 has 13 residues. Germline loops: CDR1 SGHDT, CDR2 YYEEEE. In DNA, the CDR3 is TGTGCCAGCTGTAGGGGCGCCCAAGAGACCCAGTACTTC. This translates into CASCRGAQETQYF.

This clone occurred once. The rearrangement joins TRBV7-3 to TRBJ2-5; 10 positions agree with TRBD2. The end of the DNA aligns better with TRBJ2-7, so the J call may be wrong. Germline CDR1 SGHTA, CDR2 FQGTGA. This CDR3 has 15 residues. The CDR3 nucleotides are TGTGCCAGCAGCTTAGGTCTAGCGGGAGTTTACGAGCAGTACTTC. Its protein product is CASSLGLAGVYEQYF.

V gene TRBV9 combines with J gene TRBJ1-2, with D unclear. The CDR3 runs 12 residues. V was shortened by 1 base and J by 1 base, with 2 bases between the two germline ends. Germline loops: CDR1 SGDLS, CDR2 YYNGEE. The CDR3 DNA sequence: TGTGCCAGCAGCGTACTTAACTATGGCTACACCTTC. This encodes CASSVLNYGYTF.

This clone was seen once. V gene TRBV5-1 combines with J gene TRBJ2-5; D call uncertain. V dropped 3 bases and J dropped 3 bases, with 9 bases sitting between them. This CDR3 has 13 residues. Germline loops: CDR1 SGHRS, CDR2 YFSETQ. The CDR3 DNA reads as TGCGCCAGCAGCTCGAACACAAAAGAGACCCAGTACTTC. Its translation: CASSSNTKETQYF.

The rearrangement links TRBV5-5 to TRBJ2-7, with TRBD2 as a possible D gene (5 bases). The CDR3 is 14 residues long. Trimming took 2 bases from V and 6 from J, leaving 15 bases between them. Per germline, CDR1 SGHKS and CDR2 YYEKEE (reference sequence). The CDR3, as DNA: TGTGCCAGCAGCTTAAGTAGGCGCGCGGGCGAGCAGTACTTC. It is translated as CASSLSRRAGEQYF.

Comment on this clone: The junction departs from germline at one end; a sequencing error may be responsible. The chain employs TRBV7-7 and TRBJ2-3, with D possibly matching TRBD2 (6 bases). This CDR3 is 13 amino acids long. Per germline, CDR1 SSHAT and CDR2 FNYEAQ (reference sequence). In nucleotides, the CDR3 is TGTGCTAGCAGCCCCGGAGGGGCAGATACGCAGTATTTT. Its translation: CASSPGGADTQYF.

The chain joins TRBV6-5 to TRBJ2-3, with D uncertain. CDR1 MNHEY and CDR2 SVGAGI come from the germline V gene. The ends were cut back, 0 bases at V and 6 bases at J, with 7 bases in the middle. The CDR3 length is 13 residues. For the CDR3, the DNA is TGTGCCAGCAGTTACTCGACAAAGGATACGCAGTATTTT. This translates into CASSYSTKDTQYF.

The V and J genes are TRBV4-3 and TRBJ2-5; D possibly corresponds to TRBD2 (7 bases). The CDR3 is made up of 16 amino acids. Trimming took off 2 bases at V and 3 bases at J, with 16 bases between the two ends. The germline CDR1 and CDR2 sequences are LGHNA and YSLEER. The CDR3: CASSQYRGGNEETQYF. The CDR3, as DNA: TGCGCCAGCAGCCAATATCGCGGGGGCAACGAAGAGACCCAGTACTTC.

This clone was seen just once. This specimen includes other DNA sequences encoding the same CDR3. V and J are TRBV7-9 and TRBJ1-2, with 10 bases matching TRBD1. The germline V gene has CDR1 SEHNR and CDR2 FQNEAQ (reference sequence). The CDR3 has 17 residues. The V gene end was trimmed by 4 bases and the J gene end by 8 bases; junction bases not matched to a gene: 16. CDR3 sequence reads: CASSSWGLRQGAQGYTF. CDR3 sequence (DNA): TGTGCCAGCAGCTCATGGGGGCTCCGACAGGGGGCGCAGGGCTACACCTTC. The complete variable domain, with remaining parts taken from reference TRBV7-9 and TRBJ1-2, reads DTGVSQNPRHKITKRGQNVTFRCDPISEHNRLYWYRQTLGQGPEFLTYFQNEAQLEKSRLLSDRFSAERPKGSFSTLEIQRTEQGDSAMYLCASSSWGLRQGAQGYTFGSGTRLTVV.

This sequence joins TRBV18 and TRBJ1-1; weak D call: TRBD1 (6 bases). The V gene lost 1 base and the J gene lost 5 bases, with 8 bases spanning the gap. Germline CDR1 reads KGHSH; CDR2 reads LQKENI. The CDR3 runs to 13 residues. The CDR3 bases are TGTGCCAGCTCACCACAGGGGGGGACTGAAGCTTTCTTT. Amino acid sequence: CASSPQGGTEAFF.

The chain employs TRBV5-1 and TRBJ2-2; 13 bases fit TRBD2. Germline V gene sequence: CDR1 SGHRS, CDR2 YFSETQ. The CDR3 loop spans 15 amino acids. With V trimmed by 3 bases and J by 6 bases, 2 bases remained unmatched. The CDR3 loop is CASSWTSGSSGELFF. CDR3 nucleotides: TGCGCCAGCAGCTGGACTAGCGGGAGCTCCGGGGAGCTGTTTTTT.

The rearrangement joins TRBV29-1 to TRBJ2-2; 10 bases agree with TRBD1. Germline CDR1 reads SQVTM; CDR2 reads ANQGSEA. The junction had 15 bases not matched to a gene; V was cut back by 5 bases and J by 6 bases. There are 17 residues in the CDR3. CDR3 sequence: CSVRQGAQSSSAGELFF. Here the CDR3 DNA reads TGCAGCGTTCGACAGGGGGCGCAAAGTTCTAGCGCCGGGGAGCTGTTTTTT.

The chain joins TRBV2 to TRBJ2-1, with 9 positions matching TRBD2. The ends lost 4 bases at V and 1 base at J; junction bases unmatched: 5. The CDR3 has 16 residues. Germline V lookup: CDR1 SNHLY, CDR2 FYNNEI. The CDR3 is CASSGLAASSYNEQFF. CDR3 in DNA: TGTGCCAGCAGTGGACTAGCGGCGTCGTCCTACAATGAGCAGTTCTTC.

This chain connects TRBV28 to TRBJ2-3, with a possible D match to TRBD2 (5 bases). Germline lookup yields CDR1 MDHEN and CDR2 SYDVKM. V was cut by 1 base and J by 5 bases, with 13 bases left in between. The CDR3 has 15 amino acids. The CDR3 reads CASSLSALGVDTQYF. As DNA, the CDR3 is TGTGCCAGCAGTTTATCCGCACTCGGGGTAGATACGCAGTATTTT.